Following are 30 T cell receptor beta chains from one sample sequenced in a study of blood T cells in healthy people across ages. A J-beta primer mix and a sample-barcoded 5' primer were used in a second PCR of about 6 to 12 cycles. TCRdb reanalysed the 5' RACE reads using MiXCR and keeps one entry per CDR3 protein. The profile shows around 620,000 distinct CDR3 sequences, roughly 28% of them singletons. Sequenced material: blood. These receptors came from a woman in her 70s in good health.

The gene calls are TRBV6-5 and TRBJ2-5; D gene unclear. The CDR3 runs 15 residues. The V gene lost 2 bases and the J gene lost 3 bases, with 13 bases spanning the gap. The germline V gene encodes CDR1 MNHEY and CDR2 SVGAGI. CDR3 nucleotide sequence: TGTGCCAGCAGTTACGTCAGTCCCCCTAAAGAGACCCAGTACTTC. Amino acids: CASSYVSPPKETQYF.

The rearrangement links TRBV6-5 to TRBJ1-1, with D perhaps matching TRBD1 (6 bases). The ends were cut back, 6 bases at V and 5 bases at J, with 13 bases in the middle. The CDR3 extends over 13 amino acids. The germline gives CDR1 MNHEY, CDR2 SVGAGI. Here the CDR3 reads CASRDPGVTEAFF. CDR3 coding DNA: TGTGCCAGCAGAGACCCAGGGGTAACTGAAGCTTTCTTT.

The chain has TRBV4-3 and TRBJ1-2; maybe TRBD1 (6 bases). CDR3 size: 14 residues. Trimming took 3 bases from V and 4 from J, leaving 12 bases between them. Germline V gene lookup returns CDR1 LGHNA and CDR2 YSLEER. The CDR3 DNA reads as TGCGCCAGCAGCCATATCGACAGGCCCTATGGCTACACCTTC. Amino acids: CASSHIDRPYGYTF.

This clonotype was observed a few times. The genes are TRBV4-2 and TRBJ2-5; 8 bases fit TRBD2. The CDR3 runs to 16 residues. V lost 0 bases to trimming and J lost 4 bases; unmatched junction nucleotides: 7. Germline CDR1 is LGHNA and CDR2 is YNFKEQ. CDR3 sequence reads: CASSQDSRGGRETQYF. CDR3 in DNA: TGTGCCAGCAGCCAAGATAGTCGGGGGGGCCGAGAGACCCAGTACTTC.

This clonotype was seen a handful of times. Germline and junction disagree at one end, which may indicate a read error. The chain recombines TRBV4-2 with TRBJ2-3; the match to TRBD2 covers 9 bases. CDR1 and CDR2 (germline): LGHNA, YNFKEQ. The CDR3 is 16 residues long. The CDR3 spells CAGSQEAGTSFYRQYF. The CDR3 nucleotides are TGTGCCGGCAGCCAAGAGGCCGGGACTAGCTTCTATCGGCAGTATTTT.

This chain joins TRBV20-1 and TRBJ2-5; 8 bases agree with TRBD2. The germline V gene encodes CDR1 DFQATT and CDR2 SNEGSKA (reference sequence). The CDR3 spans 14 residues. V trimming: 6 bases; J trimming: 0 bases; junction bases outside the gene matches: 6. CDR3 sequence: CSAAGRGDQETQYF. The CDR3 coding sequence is TGCAGTGCCGCCGGGCGGGGGGACCAAGAGACCCAGTACTTC.

This chain links TRBV12-3 or TRBV12-4 with TRBJ1-2; the D gene is possibly TRBD1 (5 bases). Trimming took 6 bases from V and 4 from J, leaving 15 bases between them. This CDR3 is 14 amino acids long. CDR3 loop: CASRQGEGGYGYTF. The CDR3 DNA sequence: TGTGCCAGCAGGCAAGGGGAAGGAGGCTATGGCTACACCTTC.

This clonotype was observed a handful of times. This chain uses TRBV20-1 with TRBJ1-2; D remains unclear. The CDR3 is made up of 14 amino acids. V was shortened by 0 bases and J by 2 bases, with 10 bases between the two germline ends. CDR1 DFQATT and CDR2 SNEGSKA come from the germline V gene (reference sequence). The CDR3 loop reads CSAREEGVNYGYTF. For the CDR3, the DNA is TGCAGTGCTAGAGAGGAGGGTGTAAACTATGGCTACACCTTC.

V usage is TRBV6-1 and J usage is TRBJ1-4, with no clear D. Trimming left V 1 base short and J 10 bases short, with 10 bases between. Germline V gene lookup returns CDR1 MNHNS and CDR2 SASEGT. This CDR3 is 13 amino acids long. Here the CDR3 reads CASSEVGRGKLFF. CDR3 in DNA: TGTGCCAGCAGTGAAGTTGGAAGAGGAAAACTGTTTTTT.

The chain employs TRBV7-2 and TRBJ2-5; D is perhaps TRBD2 (5 bases). The DNA end is a closer match to TRBJ2-1, so the J assignment may be wrong. Per the germline V gene, CDR1 is SGHTA and CDR2 is FQGNSA. The CDR3 spans 13 residues. CDR3 coding DNA: TGTGCCAGCTCTCGCTTTGGGGAGAATGAGCAGTTCTTC. This gives the protein CASSRFGENEQFF.

This clonotype has only a few counts. An end of the junction differs from the germline gene, which may be a read error. The rearrangement joins TRBV5-5 to TRBJ1-4; 7 bases fit TRBD1. This CDR3 spans 16 amino acids. Germline V gene data show CDR1 as SGHKS and CDR2 as YYEKEE (reference sequence). DNA for the CDR3: TGTGTCAGCAGCTTTGGAAGGGGGCAGACTAATGAAAAACTGTTTTTT. Amino acid sequence: CVSSFGRGQTNEKLFF. Drawing the rest from reference TRBV5-5 and TRBJ1-4, the complete variable domain is DAGVTQSPTHLIKTRGQQVTLRCSPISGHKSVSWYQQVLGQGPQFIFQYYEKEERGRGNFPDRFSARQFPNYSSELNVNALLLGDSALYLCVSSFGRGQTNEKLFFGSGTQLSVL.

In its sample, this clonotype was seen a few times. The chain uses TRBV7-7 and TRBJ2-5; 10 bases fit TRBD1. Trimming took 5 bases from V and 5 from J; bases not matched to a gene: 5. The CDR3 is made up of 14 amino acids. Germline CDR1 reads SSHAT; CDR2 reads FNYEAQ (reference sequence). The chain's CDR3 is CASSQTGGRETQYF. The CDR3 region has the DNA TGTGCCAGCAGCCAGACAGGGGGCAGGGAGACCCAGTACTTC.

V usage is TRBV20-1 and J usage is TRBJ2-4; possibly TRBD1 for D (5 bases). The CDR3 is made up of 14 amino acids. The V and J ends lost 2 bases and 9 bases respectively, with 17 bases between them. Germline CDR1 and CDR2: DFQATT and SNEGSKA (reference sequence). The CDR3 DNA is TGCAGTGCTAGACCTCAGGGTATTAGGGGCATTCAGTACTTC. This codes for CSARPQGIRGIQYF.

The gene calls are TRBV7-9 and TRBJ2-5; D call uncertain. V was pared by 10 bases and J by 2 bases, with 11 bases between. Germline V gene data show CDR1 as SEHNR and CDR2 as FQNEAQ (reference sequence). CDR3 length equals 12 residues. This CDR3 reads CANPLIQETQYF. In nucleotides, the CDR3 is TGTGCCAACCCCCTAATTCAAGAGACCCAGTACTTC.

The chain uses TRBV15 and TRBJ1-2; no firm D call. The CDR3 is 14 residues long. In germline, CDR1 is LNHNV, CDR2 YYDKDF (reference sequence). The V gene lost 0 bases and the J gene lost 7 bases, with 12 bases spanning the gap. CDR3 amino acids: CATSRDKGSGGYTF. CDR3 nucleotide sequence: TGTGCCACCAGCAGAGATAAGGGTAGTGGTGGCTACACCTTC. Full variable domain (rest looked up from reference TRBV15 and TRBJ1-2): DAMVIQNPRYQVTQFGKPVTLSCSQTLNHNVMYWYQQKSSQAPKLLFHYYDKDFNNEADTPDNFQSRRPNTSFCFLDIRSPGLGDTAMYLCATSRDKGSGGYTFGSGTRLTVV.

This clonotype was seen more than once but under ten times. Because it lacks the conserved phenylalanine or tryptophan at the end, this CDR3 is likely a read error. The chain has TRBV10-3 and TRBJ2-2; TRBD1 matches at 8 bases. Per germline, CDR1 ENHRY and CDR2 SYGVKD. After removal of 6 bases from V and 2 bases from J, the junction contained 5 bases not matched to a gene. This CDR3 has 15 residues. The CDR3 bases are TGTGCCATCAGCCCGACAGGGGTTAACACCGGGGAGCTGTTTCTT. This codes for CAISPTGVNTGELFL.

This chain connects TRBV7-2 to TRBJ2-3; the D gene could be TRBD1 or TRBD2 (5 bases each). Trimming took off 3 bases at V and 1 base at J, with 14 bases between the two ends. This CDR3 is built from 16 residues. The germline CDR1 and CDR2 sequences are SGHTA and FQGNSA. DNA for the CDR3: TGTGCCAGCAGCTTGCGCCGGGGCGGTGGCACAGATACGCAGTATTTT. Amino acids: CASSLRRGGGTDTQYF.

The chain recombines TRBV6-2 or TRBV6-3 with TRBJ1-1; D is undetermined. Germline CDR1 is MNHEY and CDR2 is SVGEGT. This CDR3 contains 14 residues. Trimming removed 4 bases at V and 1 base at J, with 10 bases between. DNA for the CDR3: TGTGCCAGCAGTTCGTTGGCCGCGAACACTGAAGCTTTCTTT. Amino acids: CASSSLAANTEAFF.

The chain combines TRBV19 with TRBJ1-4, with TRBD1 identical over 7 bases. V was pared by 7 bases and J by 6 bases, with 11 bases of the junction left unmatched. CDR1 LNHDA and CDR2 SQIVND come from the germline V gene (reference sequence). The CDR3 sequence is 15 residues long. Written as DNA, the CDR3 is TGTGCCAGTAATGCTCCGCGACAGGGTGATGAAAAACTGTTTTTT. This sequence encodes CASNAPRQGDEKLFF.

This clonotype was observed a handful of times. The V call is TRBV7-2, the J call TRBJ1-3; D is perhaps TRBD1 (5 bases). The germline CDR1 and CDR2 sequences are SGHTA and FQGNSA. This CDR3 is 15 amino acids long. V dropped 1 base and J dropped 9 bases, with 16 bases sitting between them. The CDR3 loop is CASSLGGPGPRTIYF. DNA of the CDR3: TGTGCCAGCAGCTTAGGGGGACCGGGCCCTCGCACCATATATTTT.

This clonotype turned up a few times. This chain links TRBV5-1 with TRBJ2-7; D gene ambiguous. The CDR3 is 15 amino acids. V was shortened by 1 base and J by 2 bases, with 13 bases between the two germline ends. In germline, CDR1 is SGHRS, CDR2 YFSETQ. The CDR3 DNA is TGCGCCAGCAGCTTGCTCGGGCAGAAGACCTACGAGCAGTACTTC. Its translation: CASSLLGQKTYEQYF.

The CDR3 sequence: CASSLGSGRGETQYF. The CDR3 region has the DNA TGTGCCAGCAGTTTGGGTTCTGGGAGGGGAGAGACCCAGTACTTC. This chain connects TRBV27 to TRBJ2-5; 7 nucleotides align to TRBD2. The junction had 8 bases not matched to a gene; V was cut back by 3 bases and J by 4 bases. Germline V gene sequence: CDR1 MNHEY, CDR2 SMNVEV (reference sequence). The CDR3 covers 15 residues.

The rearrangement joins TRBV3-1 to TRBJ1-1; D is ambiguous. V lost 5 bases, J lost 3 bases, and 13 bases lay in between. The CDR3 is 14 residues long. Germline assignment: CDR1 LGHDT and CDR2 YNNKEL (reference sequence). The CDR3 DNA is TGTGCCAGCAGCAGCAAATTCCGGGACACTGAAGCTTTCTTT. This gives the protein CASSSKFRDTEAFF.

This clonotype was detected many times. The chain has TRBV7-9 and TRBJ2-3; 11 nucleotides agree with TRBD2. Trimming at V came to 3 bases and at J to 4 bases, leaving 6 bases not matched to a gene. Germline V gene data show CDR1 as SEHNR and CDR2 as FQNEAQ (reference sequence). The CDR3 spans 16 residues. Here the CDR3 DNA reads TGTGCCAGCAGCTTCCCTCTAGCGGGGGGATCAGATACGCAGTATTTT. This encodes CASSFPLAGGSDTQYF.

The chain is built from TRBV5-1 and TRBJ2-5, with D tentatively TRBD2 (6 bases). The CDR3 is 14 residues long. The V gene lost 4 bases and the J gene lost 3 bases, with 13 bases spanning the gap. CDR1 and CDR2 (germline): SGHRS, YFSETQ. The CDR3 coding sequence is TGCGCCAGCAGCCCCCGGGACTTAAAAGAGACCCAGTACTTC. This gives the protein CASSPRDLKETQYF.

V and J are TRBV18 and TRBJ1-4, with D possibly matching TRBD1 (6 bases). V was pared by 4 bases and J by 0 bases, with 21 bases between. CDR1 is KGHSH, CDR2 LQKENI, per germline. The CDR3 consists of 19 residues. CDR3 nucleotide sequence: TGTGCCAGCTCACAGGAATCCGGGACACCGTCTGCAACTAATGAAAAACTGTTTTTT. It translates to CASSQESGTPSATNEKLFF.

There are a few counts of this clonotype. The rearrangement links TRBV6-1 to TRBJ1-6; D perhaps matches TRBD1 (5 bases). In germline, CDR1 is MNHNS, CDR2 SASEGT. Trimming pared 4 bases from V and 7 bases from J, leaving 14 bases between. The CDR3 covers 15 residues. The CDR3 here is CASSALGTANSPLHF. The CDR3 nucleotides are TGTGCCAGCAGTGCATTGGGGACCGCGAATTCACCCCTCCACTTT.

The rearrangement links TRBV6-2 or TRBV6-3 to TRBJ2-2, with a weak D call TRBD1 (6 bases). From germline, CDR1 is MNHEY and CDR2 SVGEGT. The CDR3 loop spans 14 amino acids. Trimming took 5 bases from V and 1 from J, leaving 8 bases between them. The CDR3 protein is CASSRGQNTGELFF. The CDR3 DNA reads as TGTGCCAGCAGTAGGGGACAGAACACCGGGGAGCTGTTTTTT.

Only a few counts were recorded for this clonotype. The chain uses TRBV13 and TRBJ1-2; no firm D call. V was shortened by 4 bases and J by 4 bases, with 13 bases between the two germline ends. The CDR3 consists of 14 residues. Germline V CDR1 and CDR2: PRHDT, FYEKMQ (reference sequence). The CDR3 sequence: CASSSLDMSYGYTF. DNA of the CDR3: TGTGCCAGCAGCTCCCTTGACATGAGCTATGGCTACACCTTC.

The CDR3 protein is CASSERGYTDTQYF. The CDR3 DNA sequence: TGTGCCAGCAGTGAGCGGGGGTACACAGATACGCAGTATTTT. The chain has TRBV6-2 or TRBV6-3 and TRBJ2-3, with 8 positions matching TRBD2. CDR1 MNHEY and CDR2 SVGEGT come from the germline V gene. The CDR3 has 14 amino acids. The trim removed 5 bases at V and 2 bases at J, leaving 3 bases unmatched.